The source of this TCR beta chain is a study of blood T cell repertoires in COVID-19. Study summary: Spain, Italy and the United States supplied samples that represented acute and convalescent COVID-19. Nucleic acid was either cDNA or gDNA, and it came from T cells, B-cell-depleted T cells, or PBMCs.

Original methodology: The assay estimated nucleated cells by amplifying reference gene primers. Produced via immunoSEQ multiplex PCR; TCRdb's table is partial and in-frame only. D and trimming were read from the DNA, whereas the V and J calls and clone size are those reported in that table. The sample carries some 200,000 clones, approximately 84% recorded once. Only one count was recorded for this clone. CDR3 length: 17 amino acids. With V trimmed by 5 bases and J by 9 bases, 18 bases remained unmatched. CDR1 is SGHTA, CDR2 FQGNSA, per germline. This receptor was taken from a human donor with acute or convalescent COVID-19. The donor label of this sample is uncertain. This chain links TRBV7-2 with TRBJ1-5; the match to TRBD1 covers 8 bases. The sequenced sample consisted of peripheral blood. This CDR3 is CASSLRVGTGASGPQHF. The CDR3 nucleotides read TGTGCCAGCAGCCTTCGAGTAGGGACAGGTGCTTCGGGGCCCCAGCATTTT.